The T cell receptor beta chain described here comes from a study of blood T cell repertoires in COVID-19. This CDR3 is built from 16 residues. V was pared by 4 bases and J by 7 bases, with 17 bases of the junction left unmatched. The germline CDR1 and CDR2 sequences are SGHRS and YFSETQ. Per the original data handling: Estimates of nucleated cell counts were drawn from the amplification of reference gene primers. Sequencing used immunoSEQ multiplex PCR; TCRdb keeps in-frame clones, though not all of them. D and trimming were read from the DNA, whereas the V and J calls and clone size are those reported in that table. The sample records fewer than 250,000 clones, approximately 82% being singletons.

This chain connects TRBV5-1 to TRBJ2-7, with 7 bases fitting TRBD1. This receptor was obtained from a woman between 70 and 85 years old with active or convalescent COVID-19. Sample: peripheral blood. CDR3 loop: CASSQSEQGLTREQYF. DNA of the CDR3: TGCGCCAGCAGCCAGTCGGAACAGGGGTTGACGAGGGAGCAGTACTTC.